This T cell receptor (beta chain) was obtained from a study of vaccination and CD4 T cells after COVID-19. Study overall: Participants received two doses of either BNT162b2 or mRNA-1273 vaccine.

A note on this clonotype: The antigen is not known.

Cultured CD4+ T-cell DNA underwent Oncomine TCR Beta short-read sequencing. TCRdb re-analysed the PCR reads in MiXCR, keeping a single row per CDR3 protein. Here the sample spans around 15,000 distinct CDR3 sequences, about 60% being singletons. Treatment given: roughly 10-day PBMC culture with coronavirus spike peptide pools or control peptides (ViraFEST assay). Once peptide pools had expanded antigen-specific T cells, ViraFEST sequenced TCRs. Sequencing input: CD4+ T cells from blood, cultured in vitro. The TCR was taken from a human donor who had recovered from COVID-19.

The DNA for the CDR3 is TGTGCCTGGAGTAGGGGCGGGAACACTGAAGCTTTCTTT. The encoded protein is CAWSRGGNTEAFF. The chain has TRBV30 and TRBJ1-1; weak D call: TRBD1 (5 bases). V was clipped by 2 bases and J by 1 base, with 8 bases between them. CDR1 is GTSNPN, CDR2 SVGIG, per germline (reference sequence). This CDR3 spans 13 amino acids.